The 27 T cell receptor beta chains below were found in one sample sequenced in a study of beta chain features in type 1 diabetes. Every bit of the isolated RNA underwent reverse transcription, so sequencing read expressed TCRB transcripts. Here immunoSEQ multiplex PCR was the method, and the copy in TCRdb shows in-frame clones only, minus some. This sample yields about 250,000 clones, of which approximately 14% are seen a single time; roughly 0.028% belongs to the top ten. Sequencing input: naive CD4+ T cells from blood. These receptor sequences come from a woman between 40 and 50 years old in good health.

As for this clone: Relative to the germline gene, one junction end is altered; a read error may explain this. V usage is TRBV5-4 and J usage is TRBJ1-3, with TRBD1 as a possible D gene (6 bases). CDR3 size: 14 residues. CDR1 and CDR2 from the germline V gene are SGHNT and YYREEE (reference sequence). Here the CDR3 DNA reads TGCCAGCAGCTCCCGGCAGGGGCAAGAAACACCATATATTTT. Translating it yields CQQLPAGARNTIYF.

This clone showed up just a few times. The CDR3 region has the DNA TGTGCCAGCTCACCAACAGCTCCGCATGAGCAGTTCTTC. Translated: CASSPTAPHEQFF. The chain joins TRBV18 to TRBJ2-1, with no clear D. The V gene lost 2 bases and the J gene lost 8 bases, with 10 bases spanning the gap. This CDR3 contains 13 residues. Germline loops: CDR1 KGHSH, CDR2 LQKENI.

This clone was seen more than once but under ten times. V and J are TRBV9 and TRBJ2-5, with D unresolved. The length of the CDR3 is 14 residues. V was shortened by 2 bases and J by 2 bases, with 10 bases between the two germline ends. In germline, CDR1 is SGDLS, CDR2 YYNGEE. DNA for the CDR3: TGTGCCAGCAGCGTTTCGACTCGTCAAGAGACCCAGTACTTC. It is translated as CASSVSTRQETQYF.

This clone was seen a handful of times. The chain is built from TRBV29-1 and TRBJ2-5; D possibly corresponds to TRBD2 (6 bases). CDR3 length equals 12 residues. Trimming shortened V by 4 bases and J by 3 bases, and 9 bases separated the two germline ends. Germline CDR1 is SQVTM and CDR2 is ANQGSEA. Here the CDR3 reads CSVVGGKETQYF. The CDR3 bases are TGCAGCGTTGTGGGGGGAAAAGAGACCCAGTACTTC.

The chain is built from TRBV19 and TRBJ1-5; 9 bases align to TRBD1. CDR1 LNHDA and CDR2 SQIVND come from the germline V gene (reference sequence). The CDR3 length is 15 residues. With 5 bases clipped from V and 6 bases from J, the junction kept 8 bases outside the gene matches. CDR3 protein: CASSRPGQGTQPQHF. The CDR3 DNA reads TGTGCCAGTAGTCGCCCGGGACAGGGTACTCAGCCCCAGCATTTT.

The chain has TRBV19 and TRBJ1-5; 9 bases align to TRBD1. Looked up from germline, CDR1 is LNHDA and CDR2 is SQIVND (reference sequence). CDR3 length: 15 amino acids. After removal of 4 bases from V and 5 bases from J, the junction contained 6 bases not matched to a gene. CDR3 amino acids: CASSTRTGVDQPQHF. The DNA of the CDR3 is TGTGCCAGTAGTACACGGACAGGGGTGGATCAGCCCCAGCATTTT.

This rearrangement joins TRBV6-6 to TRBJ1-5; D is ambiguous. The CDR3 totals 14 residues. V gave up 4 bases and J gave up 9 bases, with 16 bases separating them. The germline CDR1 and CDR2 sequences are MNHNY and SVGAGI (reference sequence). In DNA, the CDR3 is TGTGCCAGCAGTTCCGATTCAGGCGGAGGGCCCCAGCATTTT. It specifies CASSSDSGGGPQHF.

This sequence joins TRBV5-4 and TRBJ1-5; D is ambiguous. The V gene lost 2 bases and the J gene lost 0 bases, with 15 bases spanning the gap. Per germline, CDR1 SGHNT and CDR2 YYREEE (reference sequence). CDR3 length: 17 amino acids. The CDR3 sequence is CASSLKSRSGSNQPQHF. The DNA of the CDR3 is TGTGCCAGCAGCTTAAAATCGAGGTCGGGTAGCAATCAGCCCCAGCATTTT. Filled out from reference TRBV5-4 and TRBJ1-5, the complete variable domain reads ETGVTQSPTHLIKTRGQQVTLRCSSQSGHNTVSWYQQALGQGPQFIFQYYREEENGRGNFPPRFSGLQFPNYSSELNVNALELDDSALYLCASSLKSRSGSNQPQHFGDGTRLSIL.

This clone showed up just a few times. The rearrangement uses TRBV20-1 and TRBJ1-4; D gene unclear. Germline V lookup: CDR1 DFQATT, CDR2 SNEGSKA (reference sequence). Between the trimmed V and J ends, which lost 3 bases and 5 bases, there was a span of 4 bases. The CDR3 consists of 11 residues. The CDR3 nucleotides are TGCAGTGCTAGGGAGAATGAAAAACTGTTTTTT. It yields the protein CSARENEKLFF.

This chain connects TRBV5-1 to TRBJ2-5, with D unclear. V was cut by 0 bases and J by 1 base, with 7 bases left in between. This CDR3 spans 14 amino acids. Germline V gene data show CDR1 as SGHRS and CDR2 as YFSETQ. CDR3: CASSLGERQETQYF. Here the CDR3 DNA reads TGCGCCAGCAGCTTGGGAGAGCGCCAAGAGACCCAGTACTTC.

A few counts support this clone. V and J are TRBV7-9 and TRBJ1-4; 8 bases line up with TRBD1. Germline assignment: CDR1 SEHNR and CDR2 FQNEAQ (reference sequence). J gave up 7 bases and V 6 bases, and 4 bases lay outside the gene matches. The CDR3 length is 13 residues. In DNA form, the CDR3 reads TGTGCCAGCAGAGGACAGGGTGGTGAAAAACTGTTTTTT. This gives the protein CASRGQGGEKLFF.

The genes are TRBV5-1 and TRBJ2-1; TRBD1 aligns across 7 bases. CDR1 SGHRS and CDR2 YFSETQ come from the germline V gene. This CDR3 is built from 14 residues. V gave up 1 base and J gave up 2 bases; unmatched junction bases: 0. CDR3 sequence: CASSLRGPYNEQFF. As DNA, the CDR3 is TGCGCCAGCAGCTTGAGGGGGCCCTACAATGAGCAGTTCTTC.

The V gene is TRBV19, the J gene TRBJ1-5; D uncertain. CDR3 length: 14 residues. Germline V gene data show CDR1 as LNHDA and CDR2 as SQIVND (reference sequence). Trimming cost V 9 bases and J 0 bases, with 12 bases left between them. This CDR3 is CASKDSPSNQPQHF. For the CDR3, the DNA is TGTGCCAGCAAGGACTCACCTAGCAATCAGCCCCAGCATTTT.

This clone was detected only a few times. V gene TRBV29-1 combines with J gene TRBJ2-4, with 10 positions matching TRBD1. Germline CDR1 SQVTM, CDR2 ANQGSEA. J was trimmed by 6 bases and V by 5 bases; bases with no gene match: 7. The CDR3 is 14 amino acids. The CDR3 here is CSVRDRGPLNIQYF. The DNA of the CDR3 is TGCAGCGTTCGGGACAGGGGCCCCCTAAACATTCAGTACTTC.

In this sample, this clone turned up a few times. The genes are TRBV19 and TRBJ2-3, with D unclear. Trimming stripped 3 bases from V and 1 base from J, with 5 bases between. CDR1 and CDR2 from the germline V gene are LNHDA and SQIVND (reference sequence). The CDR3 extends over 13 amino acids. The chain's CDR3 is CASSMAGTDTQYF. The CDR3 nucleotides are TGTGCCAGTAGTATGGCAGGCACAGATACGCAGTATTTT.

The rearrangement joins TRBV11-2 to TRBJ1-1, with TRBD1 matching 7 bases. The CDR3 covers 13 residues. CDR1 is SGHAT and CDR2 is FQNNGV in the germline V gene. V was clipped by 5 bases and J by 0 bases; unmatched bases: 0. The CDR3 loop reads CASSGQVNTEAFF. CDR3 in DNA: TGTGCCAGCAGCGGACAGGTGAACACTGAAGCTTTCTTT.

This clone was counted a few times. The chain's CDR3 is CASKAGNYGYTF. The CDR3 bases are TGCGCCAGCAAGGCGGGAAACTATGGCTACACCTTC. This chain links TRBV5-1 with TRBJ1-2; D is unclear. The CDR3 is 12 amino acids. The V end was cut by 6 bases, the J end by 2 bases, with 8 bases between. Per germline, CDR1 SGHRS and CDR2 YFSETQ.

This clone was seen a handful of times. This chain links TRBV28 with TRBJ1-4; no reliable D call. Per germline, CDR1 MDHEN and CDR2 SYDVKM. Trimming took off 6 bases at V and 8 bases at J, with 19 bases between the two ends. The CDR3 length is 15 residues. In nucleotides, the CDR3 is TGTGCCAGCAGCCGCGGACGGGGTAGCCCGGAAAAACTGTTTTTT. Translating gives CASSRGRGSPEKLFF.

The rearrangement uses TRBV5-4 and TRBJ2-7, with no clear D. The ends were cut back, 1 base at V and 2 bases at J, with 7 bases in the middle. The CDR3 extends over 13 amino acids. Germline V CDR1 and CDR2: SGHNT, YYREEE (reference sequence). CDR3 region: CASSLQATYEQYF. Here the CDR3 DNA reads TGTGCCAGCAGCTTGCAGGCAACCTACGAGCAGTACTTC.

The J gene is TRBJ1-1, the V gene TRBV4-3; D is unresolved. CDR1 is LGHNA and CDR2 is YSLEER in the germline V gene. The CDR3 spans 15 residues. V was cut by 1 base and J by 0 bases, with 9 bases left in between. CDR3 nucleotides: TGCGCCAGCAGCCAAGTCTCTGGAGTGAACACTGAAGCTTTCTTT. Translating it yields CASSQVSGVNTEAFF.

The rearrangement uses TRBV7-9 and TRBJ1-4; tentatively, D is TRBD1 (5 bases). This CDR3 comprises 14 residues. Between the trimmed V and J ends, which lost 6 bases and 0 bases, there was a span of 8 bases. Germline CDR1 is SEHNR and CDR2 is FQNEAQ (reference sequence). The CDR3 sequence is CASSWGATNEKLFF. Written as DNA, the CDR3 is TGTGCCAGCAGTTGGGGGGCAACTAATGAAAAACTGTTTTTT.

This clone was seen a few times. This chain links TRBV5-1 with TRBJ2-1; perhaps TRBD2 as D (6 bases). CDR1 SGHRS and CDR2 YFSETQ come from the germline V gene. The CDR3 contains 17 residues. The ends were cut back, 4 bases at V and 0 bases at J, with 17 bases in the middle. CDR3: CASSDFGGGSSYNEQFF. The DNA for the CDR3 is TGCGCCAGCAGCGACTTTGGTGGGGGGAGCTCCTACAATGAGCAGTTCTTC. The full variable domain, with the rest looked up from reference TRBV5-1 and TRBJ2-1, is KAGVTQTPRYLIKTRGQQVTLSCSPISGHRSVSWYQQTPGQGLQFLFEYFSETQRNKGNFPGRFSGRQFSNSRSEMNVSTLELGDSALYLCASSDFGGGSSYNEQFFGPGTRLTVL.

This clone was picked up a small number of times. The rearrangement links TRBV7-9 to TRBJ2-7, with TRBD2 matching 10 bases. After removal of 0 bases from V and 3 bases from J, the junction contained 11 bases not matched to a gene. The CDR3 runs 18 residues. Germline CDR1 reads SEHNR; CDR2 reads FQNEAQ (reference sequence). CDR3 region: CASSLARSSGGSHYEQYF. In nucleotides, the CDR3 is TGTGCCAGCAGCTTAGCCCGGAGTAGCGGGGGGTCCCACTACGAGCAGTACTTC.

The V call is TRBV7-2, the J call TRBJ1-6; 7 bases agree with TRBD1. The junction had 4 bases not matched to a gene; V was cut back by 4 bases and J by 7 bases. Germline V gene data show CDR1 as SGHTA and CDR2 as FQGNSA. The CDR3 is 14 residues long. The chain's CDR3 is CASSSPGGNSPLHF. The CDR3 DNA follows: TGTGCCAGCAGCTCCCCAGGGGGAAATTCACCCCTCCACTTT. The whole variable domain, filled in from reference TRBV7-2 and TRBJ1-6, reads GAGVSQSPSNKVTEKGKDVELRCDPISGHTALYWYRQSLGQGLEFLIYFQGNSAPDKSGLPSDRFSAERTGGSVSTLTIQRTQQEDSAVYLCASSSPGGNSPLHFGNGTRLTVT.

This clone has only a few counts. The V gene is TRBV7-2, the J gene TRBJ1-2, with D possibly being TRBD1 (5 bases). V dropped 5 bases and J dropped 4 bases, with 11 bases sitting between them. CDR1 is SGHTA and CDR2 is FQGNSA in the germline V gene. The CDR3 has 13 residues. CDR3 coding DNA: TGTGCCAGCAGCCCACAGGAGCTCTATGGCTACACCTTC. This gives the protein CASSPQELYGYTF.

The chain employs TRBV19 and TRBJ1-4, with a tentative D call TRBD1 (5 bases). Germline CDR1 is LNHDA and CDR2 is SQIVND (reference sequence). Trimming stripped 10 bases from V and 7 bases from J, with 19 bases between. The CDR3 is made up of 14 amino acids. CDR3 residues: CATKESRAREKLFF. CDR3 nucleotides: TGTGCCACCAAGGAGTCCAGGGCTCGTGAAAAACTGTTTTTT.

This clone was seen only a few times. The chain uses TRBV2 and TRBJ2-3, with 7 positions matching TRBD2. V lost 7 bases, J lost 0 bases, and 7 bases stayed unmatched. Germline CDR1 SNHLY, CDR2 FYNNEI. The CDR3 contains 15 residues. This chain's CDR3 is CASIDRTSSTDTQYF. CDR3 nucleotides: TGTGCCAGCATAGATCGGACTAGTAGCACAGATACGCAGTATTTT.